These T cell receptor beta chains were read from a single sample in a study of graft-versus-host responses after intestinal transplantation. Clones were sequenced by immunoSEQ multiplex PCR, and TCRdb holds only the in-frame ones, with some missing. The sample has over 70,000 clones, around 83% seen once. No antigens are known for them. Sequenced here: unstimulated CD8+ T cells sorted from spleen or lymph node cells, sampled before intestinal transplant. The receptors stem from a human donor who received an intestinal transplant. Both conserved end residues are part of each CDR3.

CASSQVSFGADTQYF TRBJ2-3 TRBV14
CSVEAQQYNEQFF TRBJ2-1 TRBV29-1
CASSQAVEAYEQYF TRBJ2-7 TRBV4-2
CASSEPDRAGGLYGYTF TRBJ1-2 TRBV10-2
CASSFGQGARYEQFF TRBJ2-1 TRBV6-1
CASSLGGSYEQYF TRBJ2-7 TRBV11-2
CASSEREAGELFF TRBJ2-2 TRBV25-1
CASSLGAGTSGGDFYEQYF TRBJ2-7 TRBV7-6
CASSRTGGGTGELFF TRBJ2-2 TRBV6-5
CASSSFRDRVKETQYF TRBJ2-5 TRBV7-4
CASSEQKLNYGYTF TRBJ1-2 TRBV6-1
CASSFGQLKLNEKLFF TRBJ1-4 TRBV7-6
CASSLDPGYEQYF TRBJ2-7 TRBV7-3
CASSPGQGGVNEQFF TRBJ2-1 TRBV28
CASSEETTNQPQHF TRBJ1-5 TRBV6-4
CASSQTSVYEQYF TRBJ2-7 TRBV4-2
CASSLGSGQPYEQYF TRBJ2-7 TRBV5-4